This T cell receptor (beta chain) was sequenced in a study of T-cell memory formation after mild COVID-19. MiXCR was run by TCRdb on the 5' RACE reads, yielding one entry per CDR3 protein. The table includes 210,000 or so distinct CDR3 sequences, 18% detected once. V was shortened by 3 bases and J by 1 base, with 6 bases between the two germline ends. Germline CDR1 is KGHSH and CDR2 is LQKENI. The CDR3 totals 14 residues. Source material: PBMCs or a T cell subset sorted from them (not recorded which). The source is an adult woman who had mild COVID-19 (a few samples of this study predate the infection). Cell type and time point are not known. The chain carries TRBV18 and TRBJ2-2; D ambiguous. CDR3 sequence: CASSPGLNTGELFF. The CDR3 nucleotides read TGTGCCAGCTCACCGGGCCTGAACACCGGGGAGCTGTTTTTT.